This note documents a single T cell receptor (beta chain) sequence. Its antigen is not identified. Some clones are missing from TCRdb's copy, which holds only in-frame ones; the method was immunoSEQ multiplex PCR. Here the sample spans 70,000 or so clones, roughly 94% being singletons. The entry originates in a study of cytomegalovirus exposure and HLA in healthy donors. Study observations and caveats: Most TCR sequences were seen very rarely across donors, but some public TCRs occurred in many. A list of more than 150 TCR beta chains associated with cytomegalovirus was given. Accounts indicate the classifier identified cytomegalovirus status with strong specificity and sensitivity.

These donors were members of the roughly 110-subject validation cohort, a group separate from the approximately 620-subject first cohort. This CDR3 comprises 15 residues. The junction had 6 bases not matched to a gene; V was cut back by 4 bases and J by 4 bases. CDR1 is SGHRS, CDR2 YFSETQ, per germline. This receptor was identified in a woman between 18 and 29 years old in good health and CMV-seropositive. The chain couples TRBV5-1 to TRBJ1-3; 9 positions match TRBD1. The material sequenced was PBMCs. In DNA, the CDR3 is TGCGCCAGCAGCCTGGAACAGGGGGCCGGAAACACCATATATTTT. Translating gives CASSLEQGAGNTIYF.